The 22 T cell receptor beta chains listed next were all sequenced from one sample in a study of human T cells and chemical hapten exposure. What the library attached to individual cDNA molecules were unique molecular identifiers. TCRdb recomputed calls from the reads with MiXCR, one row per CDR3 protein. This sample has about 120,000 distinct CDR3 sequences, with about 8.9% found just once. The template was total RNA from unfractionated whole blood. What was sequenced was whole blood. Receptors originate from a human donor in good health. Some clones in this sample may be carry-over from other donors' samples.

CDR3 DNA: TGTGCCAGCAGCTCGTCAGGTGCAACTAATGAAAAACTGTTTTTT. Translated, it gives CASSSSGATNEKLFF. This sequence joins TRBV7-2 and TRBJ1-4; D remains ambiguous. V dropped 4 bases and J dropped 0 bases, with 9 bases sitting between them. Germline V gene lookup returns CDR1 SGHTA and CDR2 FQGNSA. CDR3 size: 15 residues.

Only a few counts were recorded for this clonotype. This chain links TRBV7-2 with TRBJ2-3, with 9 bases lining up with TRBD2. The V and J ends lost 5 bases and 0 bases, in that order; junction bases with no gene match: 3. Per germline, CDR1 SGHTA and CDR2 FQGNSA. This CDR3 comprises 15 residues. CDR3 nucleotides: TGTGCCAGCAGCCCGACTAGCGGAAGCACAGATACGCAGTATTTT. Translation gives CASSPTSGSTDTQYF.

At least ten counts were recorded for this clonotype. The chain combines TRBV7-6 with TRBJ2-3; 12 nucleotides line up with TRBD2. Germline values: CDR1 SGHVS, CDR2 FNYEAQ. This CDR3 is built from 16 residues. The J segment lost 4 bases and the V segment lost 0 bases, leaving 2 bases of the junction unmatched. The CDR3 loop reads CASSLALAGGPDTQYF. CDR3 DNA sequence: TGTGCCAGCAGCTTAGCCCTAGCGGGGGGGCCAGATACGCAGTATTTT.

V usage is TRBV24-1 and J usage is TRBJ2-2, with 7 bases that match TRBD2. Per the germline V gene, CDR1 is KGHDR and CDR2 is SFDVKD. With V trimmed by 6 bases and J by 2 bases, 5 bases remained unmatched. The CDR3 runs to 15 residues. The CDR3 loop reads CATSPSGTNTGELFF. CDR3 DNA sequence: TGTGCCACCAGTCCAAGCGGGACTAACACCGGGGAGCTGTTTTTT.

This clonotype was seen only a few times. CDR3 nucleotide sequence: TGTGCCAGCAGCAAAGCGAAGGGACAGACAAATCCTCTAGCCAAAAACATTCAGTACTTC. This sequence encodes CASSKAKGQTNPLAKNIQYF. The chain links TRBV21-1 to TRBJ2-4; the table's D call TRBD1 went unverified against the DNA. TRBV21-1 is flagged as a pseudogene. This CDR3 region has 20 residues.

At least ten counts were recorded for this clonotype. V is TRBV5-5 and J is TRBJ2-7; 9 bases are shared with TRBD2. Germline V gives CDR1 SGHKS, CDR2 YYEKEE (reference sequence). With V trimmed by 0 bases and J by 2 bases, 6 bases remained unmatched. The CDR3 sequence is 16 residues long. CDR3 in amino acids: CASSLDLTSGTYEQYF. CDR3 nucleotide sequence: TGTGCCAGCAGCTTGGACCTGACTAGCGGCACCTACGAGCAGTACTTC.

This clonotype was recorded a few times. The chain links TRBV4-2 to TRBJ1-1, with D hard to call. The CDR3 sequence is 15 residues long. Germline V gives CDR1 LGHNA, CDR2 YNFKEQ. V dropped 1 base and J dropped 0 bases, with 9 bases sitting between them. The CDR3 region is CASSQGPTLNTEAFF. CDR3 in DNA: TGTGCCAGCAGCCAAGGTCCTACACTGAACACTGAAGCTTTCTTT.

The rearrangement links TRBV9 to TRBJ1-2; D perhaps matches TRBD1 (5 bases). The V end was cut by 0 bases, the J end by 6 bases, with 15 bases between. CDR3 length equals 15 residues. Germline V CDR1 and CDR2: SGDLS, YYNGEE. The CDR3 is CASSVGGSRSDGYTF. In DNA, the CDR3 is TGTGCCAGCAGCGTAGGGGGGTCGAGGTCGGATGGCTACACCTTC.

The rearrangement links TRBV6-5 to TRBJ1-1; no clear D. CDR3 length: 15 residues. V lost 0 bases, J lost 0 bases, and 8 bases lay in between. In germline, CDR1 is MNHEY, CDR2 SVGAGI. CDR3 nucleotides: TGTGCCAGCAGTTACTCGAAAGGGTTGAACACTGAAGCTTTCTTT. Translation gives CASSYSKGLNTEAFF.

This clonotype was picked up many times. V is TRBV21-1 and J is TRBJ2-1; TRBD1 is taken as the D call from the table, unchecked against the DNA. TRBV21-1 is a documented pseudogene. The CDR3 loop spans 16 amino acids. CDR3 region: CASSPVPGGGLNEQFF. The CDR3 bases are TGTGCCAGCAGCCCAGTCCCCGGGGGGGGGCTGAATGAGCAGTTCTTC.

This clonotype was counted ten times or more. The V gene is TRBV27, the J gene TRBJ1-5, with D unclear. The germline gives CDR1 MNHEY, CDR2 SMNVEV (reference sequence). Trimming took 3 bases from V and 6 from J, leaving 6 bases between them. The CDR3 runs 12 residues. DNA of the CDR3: TGTGCCAGCAGTTTGCTAGGTCAGCCCCAGCATTTT. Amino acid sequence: CASSLLGQPQHF.

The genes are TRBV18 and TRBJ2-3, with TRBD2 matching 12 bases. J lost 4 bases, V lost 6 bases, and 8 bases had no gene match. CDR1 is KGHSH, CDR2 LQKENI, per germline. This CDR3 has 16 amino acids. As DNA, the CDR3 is TGTGCCAGCTCGCCCCAGACTAGCGGGGGACCAGATACGCAGTATTTT. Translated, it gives CASSPQTSGGPDTQYF.

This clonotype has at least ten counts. The CDR3 sequence is CASSLGTYQPQHF. The CDR3 DNA is TGTGCCAGCAGCTTAGGGACCTATCAGCCCCAGCATTTT. The chain carries TRBV7-6 and TRBJ1-5; no clear D gene. The V end lost 1 base, the J end lost 5 bases, and 6 bases lay between the germline ends. The CDR3 has 13 residues. Germline CDR1 and CDR2: SGHVS and FNYEAQ.

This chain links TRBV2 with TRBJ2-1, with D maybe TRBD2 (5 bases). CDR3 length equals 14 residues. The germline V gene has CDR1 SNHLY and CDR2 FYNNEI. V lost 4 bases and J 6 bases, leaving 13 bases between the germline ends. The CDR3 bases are TGTGCCAGCAGTGGGAGCGGCGGAGGCAATGAGCAGTTCTTC. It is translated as CASSGSGGGNEQFF.

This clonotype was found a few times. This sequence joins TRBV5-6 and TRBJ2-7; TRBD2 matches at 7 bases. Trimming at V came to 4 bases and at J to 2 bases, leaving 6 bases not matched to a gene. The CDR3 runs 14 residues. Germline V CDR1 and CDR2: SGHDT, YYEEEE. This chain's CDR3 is CASSPGGMAYEQYF. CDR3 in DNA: TGTGCCAGCAGCCCGGGGGGTATGGCCTACGAGCAGTACTTC.

This CDR3 reads CASSYTGLAGGPVDTGELFF. The CDR3 nucleotides are TGTGCCAGCAGTTACACGGGACTAGCGGGGGGCCCCGTTGACACCGGGGAGCTGTTTTTT. V is TRBV6-5 and J is TRBJ2-2; 15 bases fit TRBD2. CDR1 and CDR2 from the germline V gene are MNHEY and SVGAGI. This CDR3 region has 20 residues. V was pared by 2 bases and J by 3 bases, with 10 bases of the junction left unmatched.

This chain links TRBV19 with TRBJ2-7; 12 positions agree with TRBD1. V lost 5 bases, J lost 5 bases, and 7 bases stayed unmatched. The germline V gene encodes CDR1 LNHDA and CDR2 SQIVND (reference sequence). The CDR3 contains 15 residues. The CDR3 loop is CASSLPGQGAHEQYF. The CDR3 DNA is TGTGCCAGTAGTCTACCGGGACAGGGGGCACACGAGCAGTACTTC.

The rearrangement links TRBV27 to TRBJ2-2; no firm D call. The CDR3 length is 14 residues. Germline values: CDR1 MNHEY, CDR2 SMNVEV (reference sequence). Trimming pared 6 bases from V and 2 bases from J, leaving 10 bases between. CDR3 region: CASRKKGNTGELFF. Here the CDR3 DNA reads TGTGCCAGCAGGAAAAAGGGTAACACCGGGGAGCTGTTTTTT.

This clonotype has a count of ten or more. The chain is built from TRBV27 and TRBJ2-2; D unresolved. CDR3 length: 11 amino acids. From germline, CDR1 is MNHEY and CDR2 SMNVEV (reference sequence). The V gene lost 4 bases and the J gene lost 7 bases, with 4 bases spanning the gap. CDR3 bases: TGTGCCAGCAGTTCGGGCGGGGAGCTGTTTTTT. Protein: CASSSGGELFF.

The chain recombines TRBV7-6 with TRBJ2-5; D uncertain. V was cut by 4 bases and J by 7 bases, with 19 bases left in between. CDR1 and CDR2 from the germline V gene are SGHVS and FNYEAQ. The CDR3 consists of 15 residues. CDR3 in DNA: TGTGCCAGCAGCTCAGGTTCTGGCAGCCGTAGGACCCAGTACTTC. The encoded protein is CASSSGSGSRRTQYF.

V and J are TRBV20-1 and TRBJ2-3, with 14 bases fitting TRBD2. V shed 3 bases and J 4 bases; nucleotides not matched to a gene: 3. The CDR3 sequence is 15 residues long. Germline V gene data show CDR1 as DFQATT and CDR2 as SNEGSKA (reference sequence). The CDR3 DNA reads TGCAGTGCTAGGGCGGGACTAGCGGGAGCAGATACGCAGTATTTT. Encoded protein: CSARAGLAGADTQYF.

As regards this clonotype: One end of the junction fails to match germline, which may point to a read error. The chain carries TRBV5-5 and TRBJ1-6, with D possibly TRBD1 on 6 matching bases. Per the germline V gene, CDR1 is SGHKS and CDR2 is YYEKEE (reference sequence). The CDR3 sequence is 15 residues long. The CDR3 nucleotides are TGTGCCAGCAGTTTGGGACAACGGGGGGATTCACCCCTCCACTTT. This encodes CASSLGQRGDSPLHF.